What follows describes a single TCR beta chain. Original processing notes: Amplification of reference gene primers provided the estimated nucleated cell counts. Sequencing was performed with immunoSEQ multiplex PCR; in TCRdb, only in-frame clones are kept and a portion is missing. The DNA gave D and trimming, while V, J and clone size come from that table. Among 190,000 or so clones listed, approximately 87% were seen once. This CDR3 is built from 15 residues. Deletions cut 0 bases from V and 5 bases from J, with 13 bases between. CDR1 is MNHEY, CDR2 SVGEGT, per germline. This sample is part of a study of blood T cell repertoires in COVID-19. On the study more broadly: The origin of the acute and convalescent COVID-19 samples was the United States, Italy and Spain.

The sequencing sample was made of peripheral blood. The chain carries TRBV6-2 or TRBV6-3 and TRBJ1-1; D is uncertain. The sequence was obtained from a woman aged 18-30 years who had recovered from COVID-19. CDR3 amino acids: CASSYSRRIKTEAFF. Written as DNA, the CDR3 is TGTGCCAGCAGTTACTCGAGAAGAATTAAAACTGAAGCTTTCTTT.